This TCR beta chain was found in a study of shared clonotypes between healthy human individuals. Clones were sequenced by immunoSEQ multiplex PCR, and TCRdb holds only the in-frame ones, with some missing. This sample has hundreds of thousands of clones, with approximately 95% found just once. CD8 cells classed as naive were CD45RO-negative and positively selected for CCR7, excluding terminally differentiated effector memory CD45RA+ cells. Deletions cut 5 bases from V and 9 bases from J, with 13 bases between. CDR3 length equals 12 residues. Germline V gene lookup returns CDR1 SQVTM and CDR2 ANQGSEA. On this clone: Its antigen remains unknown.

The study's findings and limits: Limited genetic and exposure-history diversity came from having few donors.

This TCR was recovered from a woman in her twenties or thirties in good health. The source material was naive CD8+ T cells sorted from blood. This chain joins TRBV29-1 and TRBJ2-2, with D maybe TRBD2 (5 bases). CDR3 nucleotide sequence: TGCAGCGTTCCCACTAGGGCCCGGGAGCTGTTTTTT. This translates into CSVPTRARELFF.